The entry below describes one T cell receptor beta chain. This clonotype has a handful of counts. Its antigen remains undetermined. Base qualities are not recorded, but no much larger clone differs from it by a single base. These data are taken from a study of T cells in Graves' hyperthyroidism and ophthalmopathy (dated by TCRdb to between 2018 and 2021). General notes on the study: Peripheral blood was collected at initial diagnosis, before any treatment. Once sampling was done, hyperthyroidism patients were given methimazole at a starting dose of 30 mg daily, whereas ophthalmopathy patients were given high-dose intravenous methylprednisolone. In addition, the study compared T-cell repertoires in thyroid tissue and in blood from over 5 Graves' hyperthyroidism patients. The paper reports TCR Vbeta CDR3 sequencing of approximately 140 peripheral blood samples: some 41 ophthalmopathy, 75 to 80 hyperthyroidism and approximately 17 progressor patients. To identify TCR V-J signatures that set the groups apart, the researchers used a discovery cohort of 100 patients, made up of fewer than 50 with Graves' ophthalmopathy and some 56 with stable Graves' hyperthyroidism. An independent validation cohort of fewer than 20 hyperthyroidism patients and 17 patients who later progressed to ophthalmopathy tested prospective prediction of ophthalmopathy. The approximately 100 discovery patients were divided at random into training and test sets in a 7:3 ratio.

What the authors observed across the whole study: During validation, the model predicted progression to ophthalmopathy a median of around 6 months ahead of onset, with just under 71% sensitivity and 72.22% specificity. Most expanded thyroid clonotypes (frequency above 0.001) were also detected in blood, a finding suggesting that blood repertoires may reflect thyroid immune responses. In cross-validation, a model built on a 13 V-J signature told ophthalmopathy apart from stable hyperthyroidism with 87.88% sensitivity and about 81% specificity, and in testing the same model reached 80%/75%. Sample size was not statistically predetermined, and blinding of investigators to group allocation was not performed.

The TCR beta CDR3 regions were amplified from RNA transcripts. The first round of RT-PCR for the TCR CDR3 was performed with the HTBI primer set and the Qiagen OneStep RT-PCR kit. The libraries were constructed in a second round of multiplex PCR and then size-selected and purified. Libraries were sequenced paired-end with 100 bp reads on an Illumina HiSeq2000. In the paper's pipeline: Raw data were processed with SOAPnuke, discarding reads with adapters, uncalled bases, mean Phred below 15, or no exact constant-primer or identifier match. COPE v1.2.5 was used to merge high-quality paired reads, and clonotypes were defined as unique nucleotide sequences. MiTCR v1.1 was used to align clonotypes to the IMGT TRBV, TRBD and TRBJ reference segments. Only V-J combinations with frequency above 0.0001, covering about 99% of repertoires, were analysed. The TCS score was defined as the ratio of F50 (clonal expansion) to E x V (chaos), calculated using BLOSUM62-based TCRdist between CDR3 peptides within each V-J. Welch's t-statistics and random forest reduced 514 V-J features to 10 to 15, which were used in a naive Bayes classifier (R e1071). TCRdb trimmed public reads at Q25 via fastp, called clones via MiXCR and kept in-frame beta chains. Identical CDR3 proteins give one entry, which carries the most common genes and DNA. The V and J calls come from TCRdb's annotation, not from the publication. The sample includes 500,000 to 600,000 distinct CDR3 sequences, with about 20% observed a single time. The ten largest make up over 45% of the sample.

Cut back by 2 bases and 0 bases, the V and J ends lie 18 bases apart. CDR1 and CDR2 are read off the germline V gene as SGHVS and FQNEAQ. From the cysteine through the phenylalanine, the CDR3 covers 18 amino acids. Only the CDR3 portion is preserved as DNA: 54 bases, with reading frame beginning at the first base. In the ophthalmopathy patients, disease was moderately to severely active, with a Clinical Activity Score of 3 or more, a NOSPECS grade of 4 or more, and a duration of less than 3 months. Patients with uncontrolled infections, other autoimmune diseases, pregnancy or lactation were excluded. Diagnoses were based on clinical symptoms, serum thyroxine and TRAb, thyroid ultrasound and orbital computed tomography. PBMCs were separated from about 10 ml of fresh peripheral blood using Ficoll-Paque density gradient centrifugation. Total RNA was extracted using Trizol reagent, and RNA quality was assessed on an Agilent 2100 Bioanalyzer.

The rearrangement joined TRBV7-8 to TRBJ2-3; the D gene assignment is ambiguous. The TCR was taken from a man in his forties with Graves' ophthalmopathy. Sample: blood. This receptor carries the CDR3 CASSLIRPGLTSTDTQYF. The DNA sequence follows: TGTGCCAGCAGCTTAATACGTCCGGGCCTTACTAGCACAGATACGCAGTATTTT.